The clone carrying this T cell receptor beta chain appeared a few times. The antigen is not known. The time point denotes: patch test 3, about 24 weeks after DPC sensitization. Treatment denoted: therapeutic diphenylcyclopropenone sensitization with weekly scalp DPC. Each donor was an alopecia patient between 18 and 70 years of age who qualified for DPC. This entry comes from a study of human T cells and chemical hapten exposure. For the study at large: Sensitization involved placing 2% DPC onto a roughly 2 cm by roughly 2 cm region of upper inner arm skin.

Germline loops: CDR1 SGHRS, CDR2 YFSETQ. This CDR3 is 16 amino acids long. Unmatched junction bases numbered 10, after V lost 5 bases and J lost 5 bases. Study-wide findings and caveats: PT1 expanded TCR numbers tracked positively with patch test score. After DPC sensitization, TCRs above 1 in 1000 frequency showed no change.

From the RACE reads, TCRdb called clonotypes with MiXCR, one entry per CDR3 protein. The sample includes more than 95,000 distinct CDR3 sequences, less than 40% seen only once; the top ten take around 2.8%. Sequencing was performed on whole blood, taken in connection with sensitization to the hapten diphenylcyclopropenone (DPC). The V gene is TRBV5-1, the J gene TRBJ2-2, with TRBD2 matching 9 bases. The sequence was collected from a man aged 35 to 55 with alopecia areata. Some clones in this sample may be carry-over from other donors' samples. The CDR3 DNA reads TGCGCCAGCAGAGCTCCGGGACTAGCAGAAACCGGGGAGCTGTTTTTT. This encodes CASRAPGLAETGELFF.